This TCR beta chain appears in the sequencing data of a study of T cells after yellow fever vaccination. TCRdb itself ran the 5' RACE reads through MiXCR, one entry per CDR3 protein. This table holds around 610,000 distinct CDR3 sequences, roughly 14% found once. In this sample, this clonotype turned up a few times. This CDR3 region has 15 residues. Trimming stripped 1 base from V and 2 bases from J, with 9 bases between. Germline V gene data show CDR1 as SGHTA and CDR2 as FQGNSA. The origin of this receptor is a man aged 25-40 years who received the YFV17D yellow fever vaccine. The chain links TRBV7-2 to TRBJ2-1; weak D call: TRBD2 (5 bases). This specimen consisted of PBMCs, obtained on the day of the yellow fever booster vaccination. CDR3 sequence (DNA): TGTGCCAGCAGCTTAGTCGGGAACACCTACAATGAGCAGTTCTTC. Protein sequence: CASSLVGNTYNEQFF.